The 3 T cell receptor beta chains below all came from one sample that was sequenced in a study of control samples from healthy donors and cancer patients. Sequenced by immunoSEQ multiplex PCR; TCRdb stores in-frame clones only, minus some. Among roughly 120,000 clones listed, roughly 90% were seen once. Sequencing was performed on PBMCs. The source is a woman aged 55-70 years with lung cancer.

The chain links TRBV6-2 or TRBV6-3 to TRBJ1-2, with 8 bases lining up with TRBD1. Germline V gene data show CDR1 as MNHEY and CDR2 as SVGEGT. The V gene end was trimmed by 5 bases and the J gene end by 5 bases; junction bases not matched to a gene: 13. This CDR3 region has 16 residues. In nucleotides, the CDR3 is TGTGCCAGCAGTGGTCTCGCAGGGGGCGCCGGGTATGGCTACACCTTC. It specifies CASSGLAGGAGYGYTF.

About this clone: Its ends do not fully match the called genes, so a read error is possible. The chain is built from TRBV3-1 (or the pseudogene TRBV3-2) and TRBJ2-2; D not resolved. The CDR3 runs to 14 residues. In germline, CDR1 is LGHDT, CDR2 YNNKEL (reference sequence). CDR3 protein: CAGSQIWASGELFF. CDR3 bases: TGTGCCGGCAGCCAAATATGGGCGTCGGGGGAGCTGTTTTTT.

The rearrangement joins TRBV2 to TRBJ2-3; TRBD2 might be the D (7 bases). Germline CDR1 is SNHLY and CDR2 is FYNNEI. The ends were cut back, 3 bases at V and 2 bases at J, with 9 bases in the middle. This CDR3 has 14 amino acids. The CDR3 protein is CASSERGHTDTQYF. CDR3 nucleotides: TGTGCCAGCAGTGAGCGGGGGCACACAGATACGCAGTATTTT. The whole variable domain, filled in from reference TRBV2 and TRBJ2-3, reads EPEVTQTPSHQVTQMGQEVILRCVPISNHLYFYWYRQILGQKVEFLVSFYNNEISEKSEIFDDQFSVERPDGSNFTLKIRSTKLEDSAMYFCASSERGHTDTQYFGPGTRLTVL.